This T cell receptor (beta chain) was sequenced for a study of early T cells in non-severe SARS-CoV-2 infection. Overall study: The sequenced material was bulk RNA from unsorted whole blood, and its chains were unpaired. Study findings and constraints: In VDJdb matching, anti-spike CD8 responses were favored while private and CD4 specificities went missing.

The CDR3 consists of 15 residues. Germline V gene sequence: CDR1 SGHAT, CDR2 FQNNGV. Trimming cost V 7 bases and J 1 base, with 13 bases left between them. On this clonotype: Its target is unknown.

Individual cDNA molecules each received unique molecular identifiers attached to them. TCRdb used MiXCR to reprocess the 5' RACE reads, holding one entry per CDR3 protein. There are about 33,000 distinct CDR3 sequences in the sample; over 4.5% occur only once, and 11% to 15% lies in the top ten. The source is an adult who was a healthcare worker with PCR-confirmed SARS-CoV-2 infection or an uninfected control (not recorded which). This sequence joins TRBV11-2 and TRBJ2-2, with D perhaps being TRBD1 or TRBD2 (5 bases each). What was sequenced was whole blood. CDR3 region: CASTLGRWNTGELFF. CDR3 DNA sequence: TGTGCCAGCACCTTGGGACGTTGGAACACCGGGGAGCTGTTTTTT.